Listed below are T cell receptor beta chains from one sample, sequenced in a study of OX40 agonist ivuxolimab in advanced cancers. Clones were read by immunoSEQ multiplex PCR, and TCRdb kept only the in-frame ones, dropping some. The sample shows approximately 160,000 clones, 90% to 95% of them seen only once. The specimen was CD4+ or CD8+ T cells sorted from blood, collected in a trial of the OX40 agonist ivuxolimab. The receptors come from an adult with an advanced solid tumor such as melanoma, head and neck, liver or kidney cancer. Each CDR3 is given with its conserved first and last residue. A D gene is named only where the DNA matches it firmly. A row's size may be missing; if present it is once, few, many or a size class.

abundance | j_gene | v_gene | d_gene | CDR3nt | CDR3aa
. | TRBJ2-1 | TRBV5-1 | TRBD2 | TGCGCCAGCAGCTTGGACTACGGGAGGGCGGTTAATGAGCAGTTCTTC | CASSLDYGRAVNEQFF
. | TRBJ2-7 | TRBV7-8 | . | TGTGCCAGCAGCTTATATCAGGGCTCCTACGAGCAGTACTTC | CASSLYQGSYEQYF
. | TRBJ2-1 | TRBV28 | TRBD1 | TGTGCCAGCAGTTCCCCCGCCCCGGGACAGGGGAACAATGAGCAGTTCTTC | CASSSPAPGQGNNEQFF
. | TRBJ1-2 | TRBV7-8 | . | TGTGCCAGCAGCCCTGACATATTCTATGGCTACACCTTC | CASSPDIFYGYTF
. | TRBJ1-4 | TRBV7-9 | . | TGTGCCAGCAGCGGCCCATGGACAGTTAATGGGGCGAATGAAAAACTGTTTTTT | CASSGPWTVNGANEKLFF
. | TRBJ2-1 | TRBV19 | . | TGTGCCAGTAGTATAAGTCCAAGCCATGAGCAGTTCTTC | CASSISPSHEQFF
. | TRBJ2-5 | TRBV18 | . | TGTGCCAGCTCCCGTGGAAACCAAGAGACCCAGTACTTC | CASSRGNQETQYF
. | TRBJ1-3 | TRBV9 | . | TGTGCCAGCAGCGCAATGGTGGGGGTCTCTGGAAACACCATATATTTT | CASSAMVGVSGNTIYF
. | TRBJ1-2 | TRBV19 | . | TGTGCCAGTAGTACCTCATCACGATTTGGCTACACCTTC | CASSTSSRFGYTF
. | TRBJ2-5 | TRBV7-9 | . | TGTGCCAGCAGCTTAGAGTCCGACAGCGTGACCCAGTACTTC | CASSLESDSVTQYF
. | TRBJ1-2 | TRBV11-2 | . | TGTGCCAGCAGCCCGACCGATCTTTATGGCTACACCTTC | CASSPTDLYGYTF
. | TRBJ1-4 | TRBV2 | TRBD1 | TGTGCCAGCAGTGGGACAGGGGGTGGTGAAAAACTGTTTTTT | CASSGTGGGEKLFF
once | TRBJ1-2 | TRBV6-1 | TRBD1 | TGTGCCAGCAGTGCGACAGGGATGCATGGCTACACCTTC | CASSATGMHGYTF
. | TRBJ2-1 | TRBV18 | TRBD2 | TGTGCCAGCTCCCTACGGACCGTAGGACTAGCGGACGACAATGAGCAGTTCTTC | CASSLRTVGLADDNEQFF
. | TRBJ2-3 | TRBV6-1 | TRBD2 | TGTGCCAGCAGTGAGAGGCGGGGGGCCCTCACAGATACGCAGTATTTT | CASSERRGALTDTQYF
. | TRBJ2-1 | TRBV28 | TRBD2 | TGTGCCAGCAGTGAGACTAGCGGGAGCTACAATGAGCAGTTCTTC | CASSETSGSYNEQFF
once | TRBJ2-7 | TRBV5-4 | . | TGTGCCAGCAGCTTGGGCGGGTGGGATTACGAGCAGTACTTC | CASSLGGWDYEQYF
. | TRBJ2-5 | TRBV18 | TRBD1 | TGTGCCAGCTCACCAATGACAGGGGGCCCACAAGAGACCCAGTACTTC | CASSPMTGGPQETQYF
. | TRBJ1-4 | TRBV2 | TRBD1 | TGTGCCAGCAGCACCCGGGGACAGGTCAATGAAAAACTGTTTTTT | CASSTRGQVNEKLFF
. | TRBJ2-1 | TRBV5-4 | TRBD1 | TGTGCCAGCAGCTCAGATCCGGGACAGGGGTACAATGAGCAGTTCTTC | CASSSDPGQGYNEQFF
. | TRBJ1-2 | TRBV19 | . | TGTGCCAGTAGGGTGACAGGCTCCGGCGGCTACACCTTC | CASRVTGSGGYTF
. | TRBJ2-1 | TRBV18 | . | TGTGCCAGCTCACCCGGCAGCTCCTACAATGAGCAGTTCTTC | CASSPGSSYNEQFF
. | TRBJ1-4 | TRBV7-9 | . | TGTGCCAGCAGCTTCAGCACTTCGAGGCTGTTTTTT | CASSFSTSRLFF
. | TRBJ2-1 | TRBV9 | TRBD2 | TGTGCCAGCAGCGTCCCCGGGACTAGCGGGGGGCCGCGTAGCTCCTACAATGAGCAGTTCTTC | CASSVPGTSGGPRSSYNEQFF
few | TRBJ1-2 | TRBV27 | TRBD1 | TGTGCCAGCAGTTTAAAGGGGACAGGGGGCGGCTACACCTTC | CASSLKGTGGGYTF
. | TRBJ1-1 | TRBV7-3 | TRBD1 | TGTGCCAGCAGCTTAAACCTCGTCAGGGGGGCAGGGAACACTGAAGCTTTCTTT | CASSLNLVRGAGNTEAFF
. | TRBJ2-2 | TRBV4-3 | . | TGCGCCAGCAGCTGGGACTTTAACACCGGGGAGCTGTTTTTT | CASSWDFNTGELFF
. | TRBJ1-1 | TRBV15 | TRBD1 | TGTGCCACCAGCAGGGGACAGGGGGAGGTTGAAGCTTTCTTT | CATSRGQGEVEAFF
. | TRBJ2-7 | TRBV28 | . | TGTGCCAGCAGTTTGGGTGGGTCTAACCACGAGCAGTACTTC | CASSLGGSNHEQYF
. | TRBJ1-2 | TRBV5-6 | TRBD1 | TGTGCCAGCAGTTTTAGGGGACAGGGCTATGGCTACACCTTC | CASSFRGQGYGYTF
. | TRBJ1-4 | TRBV30 | TRBD1 | TGTGCCTGGAGTCTCCCGGGACAGGGGGCTACAACTAATGAAAAACTGTTTTTT | CAWSLPGQGATTNEKLFF
. | TRBJ1-4 | TRBV9 | TRBD1 | TGTGCCAGCAGCCCAGTTACAGGGGATAATGAAAAACTGTTTTTT | CASSPVTGDNEKLFF
. | TRBJ2-3 | TRBV30 | TRBD2 | TGTGCCTGGAGTCGTAGCGGGACCCCTACGGATACGCAGTATTTT | CAWSRSGTPTDTQYF
. | TRBJ1-5 | TRBV7-2 | . | TGTGCCAGCAGCTTAGGGGCGGGGGCTAGCAATCGTCAGCCCCAGCATTTT | CASSLGAGASNRQPQHF
. | TRBJ2-1 | TRBV4-3 | TRBD2 | TGCGCCAGCAGCCAAGACGTCGGCAGGGTGATAGCGGGGTCCAATGAGCAGTTCTTC | CASSQDVGRVIAGSNEQFF
. | TRBJ1-2 | TRBV19 | . | TGTGCCAGTAGTACCCCCCGGACAGCCTATGGCTACACCTTC | CASSTPRTAYGYTF
. | TRBJ2-7 | TRBV27 | . | TGTGCCAGCAGTTCCACTCCTTCCTACGAGCAGTACTTC | CASSSTPSYEQYF
. | TRBJ2-1 | TRBV19 | TRBD1 | TGTGCCAGTAGTAGACAGGGAAGTGAGCAGTTCTTC | CASSRQGSEQFF
. | TRBJ1-1 | TRBV6-5 | . | TGTGCCAGCAGTTACCAGGACAAGGCAGGCGAAGCTTTCTTT | CASSYQDKAGEAFF
. | TRBJ1-4 | TRBV5-8 | . | TGTGCCAGCAGCCCGGATACTAGGGGAAAACTGTTTTTT | CASSPDTRGKLFF
. | TRBJ2-2 | TRBV5-1 | . | TGCGCCAGCAGCCACCTACCGGACTTTACCGGGGAGCTGTTTTTT | CASSHLPDFTGELFF
. | TRBJ2-7 | TRBV4-1 | . | TGCGCCAGCAGCCCACGATCAACCACGTACCCAAACGAGCAGTACTTC | CASSPRSTTYPNEQYF
. | TRBJ2-1 | TRBV7-7 | TRBD2 | TGTGCTAGCAGCTTTTCTAGCGGAGCCTACAATGAGCAGTTCTTC | CASSFSSGAYNEQFF
. | TRBJ1-4 | TRBV5-1 | TRBD1 | TGCGCCAGCAGCTCGACAGGGCTTAATGAAAAACTGTTTTTT | CASSSTGLNEKLFF
. | TRBJ2-7 | TRBV11-1 | TRBD2 | TGTGCCAGCAGCTCCCCTGCGGGAGGGTCCTACGAGCAGTACTTC | CASSSPAGGSYEQYF
. | TRBJ1-1 | TRBV25-1 | . | TGTGCCAGCAGTGAATCTCGGTTGGAATGGGCTTTCTTT | CASSESRLEWAFF
once | TRBJ1-3 | TRBV19 | . | TGTGCCAGTAGTACGCAGCCCCGAGCAGGAAACACCATATATTTT | CASSTQPRAGNTIYF
. | TRBJ2-2 | TRBV4-3 | . | TGCGCCAGCACCCCGGGACGGAGCAACACCGGGGAGCTGTTTTTT | CASTPGRSNTGELFF